This passage covers 15 T cell receptor beta chains from one sample sequenced in a study of cytomegalovirus exposure and HLA in healthy donors. Use of 60 Vbeta and 13 Jbeta primers characterized the PCR. Some clones are missing from TCRdb's copy, which holds only in-frame ones; the method was immunoSEQ multiplex PCR. The sample consists of 190,000 or so clones, about four fifths of them appearing once. What was sequenced was PBMCs. The receptors were sampled from a man aged 45 to 65 in good health and CMV-seronegative.

V is TRBV5-1 and J is TRBJ1-5; weak D call: TRBD1 (6 bases). The CDR3 is made up of 16 amino acids. V lost 4 bases and J lost 3, with 17 bases in between. Germline CDR1 is SGHRS and CDR2 is YFSETQ. Here the CDR3 DNA reads TGCGCCAGCAGCAACCTCCACAGGGTGGACAATCAGCCCCAGCATTTT. Amino acids: CASSNLHRVDNQPQHF.

This chain links TRBV30 with TRBJ2-1; weak D call: TRBD1 (5 bases). The CDR3 is 12 residues long. CDR1 is GTSNPN, CDR2 SVGIG, per germline (reference sequence). V dropped 4 bases and J dropped 3 bases, with 7 bases sitting between them. CDR3 nucleotide sequence: TGTGCCTGGACCGACAGCTACAATGAGCAGTTCTTC. Its protein product is CAWTDSYNEQFF.

The CDR3, as DNA: TGTGCCAGCAGCGCCCAGGGACACTCAAACTATGGCTACACCTTC. Its protein is CASSAQGHSNYGYTF. The chain joins TRBV9 to TRBJ1-2; weak D call: TRBD1 (6 bases). The V and J ends lost 3 bases and 2 bases respectively, with 14 bases between them. The germline gives CDR1 SGDLS, CDR2 YYNGEE. The CDR3 contains 15 residues.

The rearrangement uses TRBV6-4 and TRBJ1-1; D not resolved. The V end was cut by 6 bases, the J end by 2 bases, with 16 bases between. Germline loops: CDR1 MRHNA, CDR2 SNTAGT. The CDR3 is made up of 15 amino acids. CDR3 in amino acids: CASRAEGGLNTEAFF. The CDR3 coding sequence is TGTGCCAGCAGGGCAGAGGGAGGCCTTAACACTGAAGCTTTCTTT.

V and J are TRBV28 and TRBJ2-1, with 8 positions matching TRBD1. This CDR3 is built from 16 residues. Trimming took 2 bases from V and 7 from J; bases not matched to a gene: 10. Germline values: CDR1 MDHEN, CDR2 SYDVKM. This chain's CDR3 is CASSLTLTGEINEQFF. The CDR3 coding sequence is TGTGCCAGCAGTTTAACCCTGACAGGGGAAATAAATGAGCAGTTCTTC. The full variable domain, with the rest looked up from reference TRBV28 and TRBJ2-1, is DVKVTQSSRYLVKRTGEKVFLECVQDMDHENMFWYRQDPGLGLRLIYFSYDVKMKEKGDIPEGYSVSREKKERFSLILESASTNQTSMYLCASSLTLTGEINEQFFGPGTRLTVL.

The chain recombines TRBV5-6 with TRBJ2-5, with D possibly being TRBD1 (5 bases). Germline-derived CDR1 and CDR2 are SGHDT and YYEEEE. The V and J ends lost 0 bases and 7 bases respectively, with 7 bases between them. This CDR3 is built from 12 residues. CDR3 sequence: CASSLDRGTQYF. DNA of the CDR3: TGTGCCAGCAGCTTGGATAGGGGGACCCAGTACTTC. The whole variable domain, remainder taken from reference TRBV5-6 and TRBJ2-5, is DAGVTQSPTHLIKTRGQQVTLRCSPKSGHDTVSWYQQALGQGPQFIFQYYEEEERQRGNFPDRFSGHQFPNYSSELNVNALLLGDSALYLCASSLDRGTQYFGPGTRLLVL.

The chain combines TRBV7-6 with TRBJ1-1; no reliable D call. This CDR3 is built from 13 residues. CDR1 and CDR2 from the germline V gene are SGHVS and FNYEAQ. Deletions cut 5 bases from V and 1 base from J, with 8 bases between. The CDR3 bases are TGTGCCAGCAGCCCAAGACAGAACACTGAAGCTTTCTTT. It is translated as CASSPRQNTEAFF.

V gene TRBV9 combines with J gene TRBJ1-2, with 8 bases that match TRBD1. This CDR3 comprises 13 residues. Looked up from germline, CDR1 is SGDLS and CDR2 is YYNGEE. V shed 4 bases and J 8 bases; nucleotides not matched to a gene: 7. The CDR3 DNA follows: TGTGCCAGCAGCACCGGACAGGGATTAGGCTACACCTTC. As protein: CASSTGQGLGYTF.

J is TRBJ1-2 and V is TRBV19; D perhaps matches TRBD1 (5 bases). The CDR3 is 15 amino acids. The germline CDR1 and CDR2 sequences are LNHDA and SQIVND (reference sequence). V shed 5 bases and J shed 1 base, with 14 bases lying between them. Here the CDR3 DNA reads TGTGCCAGTAGTGGCTTGGGGGGGAGTAACTATGGCTACACCTTC. This encodes CASSGLGGSNYGYTF.

The CDR3 coding sequence is TGTGCCAGCAGCAATAGGCTAGCGGGTATCCCAGATACGCAGTATTTT. Residues: CASSNRLAGIPDTQYF. The genes are TRBV21-1 and TRBJ2-3; the table's D call, TRBD2, has no DNA check behind it. TRBV21-1 is given as a pseudogene. This CDR3 has 16 residues.

The CDR3 region has the DNA TGTGCCAGCAGTGAATTGGTGGCTAGCGGGAGGGCAATGGGTACGCAGTATTTT. Its protein product is CASSELVASGRAMGTQYF. J is TRBJ2-3 and V is TRBV2; TRBD2 agrees at 12 bases. The CDR3 contains 18 residues. Germline V lookup: CDR1 SNHLY, CDR2 FYNNEI. After removal of 2 bases from V and 8 bases from J, the junction contained 14 bases not matched to a gene. The complete variable domain, with remaining parts taken from reference TRBV2 and TRBJ2-3, reads EPEVTQTPSHQVTQMGQEVILRCVPISNHLYFYWYRQILGQKVEFLVSFYNNEISEKSEIFDDQFSVERPDGSNFTLKIRSTKLEDSAMYFCASSELVASGRAMGTQYFGPGTRLTVL.

This chain uses TRBV27 with TRBJ2-7; maybe TRBD2 (5 bases). CDR1 MNHEY and CDR2 SMNVEV come from the germline V gene (reference sequence). The germline V and J ends were trimmed by 1 base and 5 bases, with 12 bases remaining between them. The CDR3 is 14 amino acids. CDR3 DNA: TGTGCCAGCAGTTTATATCTGGGAGCCAACGAGCAGTACTTC. Translated, it gives CASSLYLGANEQYF.

V and J are TRBV5-4 and TRBJ1-2, with TRBD1 matching 10 bases. The CDR3 has 15 amino acids. Trimming took 4 bases from V and 5 from J; bases not matched to a gene: 8. Germline CDR1 reads SGHNT; CDR2 reads YYREEE (reference sequence). The CDR3 DNA is TGTGCCAGCAGCAAAAGACAGGGGGCTGGATATGGCTACACCTTC. Translated, it gives CASSKRQGAGYGYTF.

The CDR3 reads CASTRRADSVNTEAFF. The CDR3 DNA reads as TGTGCCAGCACACGAAGAGCCGACAGCGTGAACACTGAAGCTTTCTTT. The chain joins TRBV4-2 to TRBJ1-1, with D possibly being TRBD1 (5 bases). The V end lost 7 bases, the J end lost 0 bases, and 18 bases lay between the germline ends. The CDR3 totals 16 residues. Germline V gene lookup returns CDR1 LGHNA and CDR2 YNFKEQ.

In its sample, this clone was seen a few times. The chain links TRBV6-6 to TRBJ1-1; D is undetermined. The CDR3 sequence is 12 residues long. V was cut by 0 bases and J by 14 bases, with 13 bases left in between. Per the germline V gene, CDR1 is MNHNY and CDR2 is SVGAGI (reference sequence). The chain's CDR3 is CASSYSRGYAFF. The CDR3 DNA sequence: TGTGCCAGCAGTTACTCGAGAGGGTACGCCTTCTTT.